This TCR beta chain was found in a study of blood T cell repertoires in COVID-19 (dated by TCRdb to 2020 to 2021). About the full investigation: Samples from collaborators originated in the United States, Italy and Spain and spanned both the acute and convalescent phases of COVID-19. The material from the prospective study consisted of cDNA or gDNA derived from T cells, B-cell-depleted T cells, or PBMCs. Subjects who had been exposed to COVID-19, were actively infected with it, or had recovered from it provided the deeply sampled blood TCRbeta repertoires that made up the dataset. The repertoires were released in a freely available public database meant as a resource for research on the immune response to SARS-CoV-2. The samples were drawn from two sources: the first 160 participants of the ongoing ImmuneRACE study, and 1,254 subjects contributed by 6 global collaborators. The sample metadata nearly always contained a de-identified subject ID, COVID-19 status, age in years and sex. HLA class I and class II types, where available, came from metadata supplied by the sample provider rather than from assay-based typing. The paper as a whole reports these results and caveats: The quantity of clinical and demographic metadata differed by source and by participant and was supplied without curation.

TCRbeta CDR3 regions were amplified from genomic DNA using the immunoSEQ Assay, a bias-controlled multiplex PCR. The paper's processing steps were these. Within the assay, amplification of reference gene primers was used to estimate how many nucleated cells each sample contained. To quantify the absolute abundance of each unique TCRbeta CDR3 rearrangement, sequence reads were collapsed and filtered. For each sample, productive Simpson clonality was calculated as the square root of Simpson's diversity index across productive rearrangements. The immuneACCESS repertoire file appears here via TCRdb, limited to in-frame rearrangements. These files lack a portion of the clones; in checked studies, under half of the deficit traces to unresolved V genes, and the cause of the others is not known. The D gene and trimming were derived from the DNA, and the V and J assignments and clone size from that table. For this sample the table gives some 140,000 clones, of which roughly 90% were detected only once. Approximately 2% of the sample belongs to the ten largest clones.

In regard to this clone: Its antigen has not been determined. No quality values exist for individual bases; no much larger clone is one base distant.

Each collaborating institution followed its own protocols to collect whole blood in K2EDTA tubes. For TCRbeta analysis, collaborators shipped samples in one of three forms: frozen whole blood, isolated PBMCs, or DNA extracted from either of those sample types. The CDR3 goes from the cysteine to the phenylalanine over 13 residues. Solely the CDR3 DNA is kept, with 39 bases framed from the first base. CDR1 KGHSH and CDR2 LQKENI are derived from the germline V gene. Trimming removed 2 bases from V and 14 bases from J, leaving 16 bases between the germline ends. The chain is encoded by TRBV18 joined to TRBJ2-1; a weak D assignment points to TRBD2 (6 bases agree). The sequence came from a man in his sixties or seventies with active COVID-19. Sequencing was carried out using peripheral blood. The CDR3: CASSPIGSQREFF. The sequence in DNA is TGTGCCAGCTCACCAATCGGGAGCCAGCGGGAGTTCTTC.